The following is a T cell receptor beta chain sequence with its context. The target antigen is unknown. The data belong to a study of post-analysis software for immune sequencing data. Included in the TCR beta cDNA libraries were unique molecular identifiers. TCRdb analysed the PCR reads with MiXCR anew, one entry per CDR3 protein. The table lists about 540,000 distinct CDR3 sequences, approximately 31% of them singletons. General study findings and limits: There was significantly lower normalized Chao1 diversity in multiple sclerosis patients than in controls.

The specimen was blood. The TCR was taken from a girl aged 2-17 years with multiple sclerosis.

Written as DNA, the CDR3 is TGTGCCATCAACAGTCCGGGACTAGCTTACACAGATACGCAGTATTTT. As protein: CAINSPGLAYTDTQYF. This chain joins TRBV10-3 and TRBJ2-3; 9 positions match TRBD2. CDR3 length equals 16 residues. With V trimmed by 7 bases and J by 2 bases, 10 bases remained unmatched. The germline V gene has CDR1 ENHRY and CDR2 SYGVKD.